One sample yielded the 31 T cell receptor beta chains listed below, sequenced in a study of spatial heterogeneity in lung cancer. Documented time point: sample taken at primary tumor resection. Study conclusions and caveats: Intratumoral expanded alpha and beta TCR counts were found to track tumor mutation counts.

These receptors have no identified antigens. TCRdb processed the 5' RACE reads anew with MiXCR; each CDR3 protein has one entry. The repertoire holds 6,500 to 7,500 distinct CDR3 sequences, with roughly 7% as singletons. The material was lung tumor tissue, obtained at surgery. These receptor sequences come from a male donor with early-stage non-small cell lung cancer.

In this sample, this clonotype is medium-sized (0.01 to 0.1%). The chain links TRBV28 to TRBJ2-7; D is uncertain. Germline-derived CDR1 and CDR2 are MDHEN and SYDVKM. V was clipped by 6 bases and J by 3 bases, with 18 bases between them. The CDR3 consists of 15 residues. Here the CDR3 DNA reads TGTGCCAGCAGACGGGCCCTCGGTGGCGGCTACGAGCAGTACTTC. Amino acids: CASRRALGGGYEQYF.

This clonotype was picked up many times. The CDR3 reads CASSPWTEVEDEQFF. CDR3 in DNA: TGCGCCAGCAGCCCCTGGACTGAGGTAGAGGATGAGCAGTTCTTC. The rearrangement joins TRBV5-1 to TRBJ2-1, with D possibly TRBD2 on 5 matching bases. Germline V CDR1 and CDR2: SGHRS, YFSETQ. The CDR3 extends over 15 amino acids. Trimming took 4 bases from V and 8 from J, leaving 19 bases between them.

This clonotype counts as medium-sized (0.01 to 0.1%). The V and J genes are TRBV11-2 and TRBJ1-1, with TRBD1 identical over 7 bases. This CDR3 has 15 residues. V lost 5 bases to trimming and J lost 5 bases; unmatched junction nucleotides: 11. Germline assignment: CDR1 SGHAT and CDR2 FQNNGV. For the CDR3, the DNA is TGTGCCAGCAGCCAAAACAGGGGCTCGGGAACTGAAGCTTTCTTT. It translates to CASSQNRGSGTEAFF.

This chain links TRBV18 with TRBJ2-5, with 8 bases aligning to TRBD1. V lost 4 bases, J lost 2 bases, and 6 bases stayed unmatched. Germline lookup yields CDR1 KGHSH and CDR2 LQKENI. This CDR3 has 15 amino acids. CDR3 sequence (DNA): TGTGCCAGCTCACTACTACAGGGGGAACAAGAGACCCAGTACTTC. Protein product: CASSLLQGEQETQYF. Complete variable domain (other parts from reference TRBV18 and TRBJ2-5): NAGVMQNPRHLVRRRGQEARLRCSPMKGHSHVYWYRQLPEEGLKFMVYLQKENIIDESGMPKERFSAEFPKEGPSILRIQQVVRGDSAAYFCASSLLQGEQETQYFGPGTRLLVL.

This clonotype was detected many times. The V call is TRBV29-1, the J call TRBJ2-3; D assignment may be TRBD1 or TRBD2 (5 bases each). Trimming stripped 8 bases from V and 7 bases from J, with 13 bases between. The CDR3 loop spans 11 amino acids. The germline V gene encodes CDR1 SQVTM and CDR2 ANQGSEA. This CDR3 reads CSLGEGNTQYF. CDR3 sequence (DNA): TGCAGCCTCGGTGAGGGGAATACGCAGTATTTT.

About this clonotype itself: Just one base apart from a much larger clone, this may be a read error. V and J are TRBV20-1 and TRBJ2-7; D remains ambiguous. From germline, CDR1 is DFQATT and CDR2 SNEGSKA (reference sequence). Trimming shortened V by 6 bases and J by 0 bases, and 12 bases separated the two germline ends. The CDR3 has 13 amino acids. CDR3 region: CSALRMHSYEQYF. In nucleotides, the CDR3 is TGCAGTGCCCTGAGGATGCACTCCTACGAGCAGTACTTC.

This clonotype was observed many times. The chain is built from TRBV5-5 and TRBJ2-2; 7 bases are shared with TRBD1. The CDR3 is made up of 14 amino acids. V shed 4 bases and J 6 bases; nucleotides not matched to a gene: 6. CDR1 SGHKS and CDR2 YYEKEE come from the germline V gene (reference sequence). This CDR3 reads CASSPGGISGELFF. Written as DNA, the CDR3 is TGTGCCAGCAGCCCAGGGGGAATCTCCGGGGAGCTGTTTTTT.

The gene calls are TRBV6-5 and TRBJ2-1; tentative D call: TRBD2 (6 bases). This CDR3 contains 14 residues. V lost 4 bases and J lost 8, with 15 bases in between. Germline V CDR1 and CDR2: MNHEY, SVGAGI. The CDR3 DNA is TGTGCCAGCAGTTCTGGCGGGGCAAGCGATGAGCAGTTCTTC. It is translated as CASSSGGASDEQFF.

The table lists this clonotype with a few counts. The chain has TRBV29-1 and TRBJ2-3; D is unresolved. With 8 bases removed from V and 2 bases from J, the gap between germline ends came to 8 bases. The V gene's germline CDR1 is SQVTM and CDR2 ANQGSEA. The length of the CDR3 is 11 residues. CDR3 nucleotides: TGCAGCCTGGGATTCACAGATACGCAGTATTTT. Its protein product is CSLGFTDTQYF.

This clonotype came up many times. The V and J genes are TRBV27 and TRBJ2-7; D is undetermined. Germline lookup yields CDR1 MNHEY and CDR2 SMNVEV (reference sequence). CDR3 size: 13 residues. The V end lost 7 bases, the J end lost 0 bases, and 10 bases lay between the germline ends. The CDR3 sequence: CASTAKNSYEQYF. Here the CDR3 DNA reads TGTGCCAGCACAGCGAAAAACTCCTACGAGCAGTACTTC.

This clonotype is medium-sized in the sample. The chain carries TRBV6-5 and TRBJ1-4; D may be TRBD1 (5 bases). This CDR3 contains 14 residues. Trimming removed 7 bases from V and 5 bases from J, with 14 bases in between. Germline CDR1 reads MNHEY; CDR2 reads SVGAGI. Written as DNA, the CDR3 is TGTGCCAGCAAAGTCAGGGAGGTGAATGAAAAACTGTTTTTT. Translating it yields CASKVREVNEKLFF.

By sample fraction, this clonotype is medium-sized. The V gene is TRBV20-1, the J gene TRBJ2-7; tentative D call: TRBD2 (6 bases). The CDR3 is 14 amino acids. Germline values: CDR1 DFQATT, CDR2 SNEGSKA (reference sequence). V lost 6 bases and J lost 2, with 17 bases in between. This CDR3 is CSAHRPRGPYEQYF. The CDR3 bases are TGCAGTGCCCACAGGCCGCGGGGCCCCTACGAGCAGTACTTC.

The J gene is TRBJ1-3, the V gene TRBV2; weak D call: TRBD1 (6 bases). Trimming took 7 bases from V and 2 from J, leaving 15 bases between them. The CDR3 consists of 15 residues. Germline CDR1 and CDR2: SNHLY and FYNNEI. CDR3 residues: CASKRTGLPGNTIYF. The CDR3 region has the DNA TGTGCCAGCAAGCGAACAGGGTTACCTGGAAACACCATATATTTT.

CDR3 sequence: CASSQNGGTQYF. The CDR3, as DNA: TGTGCCAGCAGCCAAAATGGGGGGACCCAGTACTTC. The genes are TRBV4-2 and TRBJ2-5, with D perhaps given as TRBD1 or TRBD2 (5 bases each). This CDR3 has 12 amino acids. Trimming pared 2 bases from V and 7 bases from J, leaving 8 bases between. Germline CDR1 and CDR2: LGHNA and YNFKEQ.

This clonotype was found many times. This rearrangement joins TRBV5-1 to TRBJ2-5; D perhaps matches TRBD1 (6 bases). The V end was cut by 7 bases, the J end by 7 bases, with 11 bases between. Germline CDR1 reads SGHRS; CDR2 reads YFSETQ. The CDR3 consists of 11 residues. The CDR3 loop is CASQGTGTQYF. DNA for the CDR3: TGCGCCAGCCAGGGGACCGGGACCCAGTACTTC.

The chain has TRBV29-1 and TRBJ2-3; maybe TRBD2 (6 bases). V dropped 5 bases and J dropped 0 bases, with 12 bases sitting between them. The germline V gene encodes CDR1 SQVTM and CDR2 ANQGSEA. This CDR3 has 14 residues. This CDR3 is CSVNRGTSTDTQYF. DNA of the CDR3: TGCAGCGTTAACCGGGGGACTAGCACAGATACGCAGTATTTT.

This clonotype was found a few times. The gene calls are TRBV6-2 or TRBV6-3 and TRBJ2-3; 12 positions agree with TRBD2. The V and J ends lost 4 bases and 10 bases, in that order; junction bases with no gene match: 6. This CDR3 is 14 amino acids long. Germline CDR1 MNHEY, CDR2 SVGEGT. CDR3 amino acids: CASSSLAGGLAQYF. CDR3 sequence (DNA): TGTGCCAGCAGTTCACTAGCGGGAGGATTGGCGCAGTATTTT.

In this sample, this clonotype turned up many times. The rearrangement uses TRBV19 and TRBJ2-7; D gene unclear. The length of the CDR3 is 14 residues. Germline CDR1 is LNHDA and CDR2 is SQIVND (reference sequence). With 6 bases removed from V and 0 bases from J, the gap between germline ends came to 12 bases. CDR3 sequence: CASRQQPDSYEQYF. In DNA, the CDR3 is TGTGCCAGTAGACAGCAACCCGACTCCTACGAGCAGTACTTC.

This clonotype was seen many times. The V and J genes are TRBV27 and TRBJ2-2, with D unresolved. Germline V gives CDR1 MNHEY, CDR2 SMNVEV (reference sequence). V was trimmed by 6 bases and J by 6 bases, leaving 5 bases between them. CDR3 size: 11 residues. The CDR3 loop is CASSRPGELFF. The CDR3 nucleotides are TGTGCCAGCAGCCGCCCCGGGGAGCTGTTTTTT.

This clonotype showed up many times. The V gene is TRBV28, the J gene TRBJ2-3, with D perhaps TRBD2 (5 bases). Trimming pared 3 bases from V and 1 base from J, leaving 11 bases between. There are 15 residues in the CDR3. Germline lookup yields CDR1 MDHEN and CDR2 SYDVKM. CDR3 loop: CASSLPGLRTDTQYF. The CDR3 nucleotides read TGTGCCAGCAGTTTGCCCGGACTCCGCACAGATACGCAGTATTTT. The full variable domain, rest sourced from reference TRBV28 and TRBJ2-3, is DVKVTQSSRYLVKRTGEKVFLECVQDMDHENMFWYRQDPGLGLRLIYFSYDVKMKEKGDIPEGYSVSREKKERFSLILESASTNQTSMYLCASSLPGLRTDTQYFGPGTRLTVL.

At least ten counts were recorded for this clonotype. V is TRBV24-1 and J is TRBJ2-5; 8 positions match TRBD1. The ends lost 2 bases at V and 1 base at J; junction bases unmatched: 8. This CDR3 is built from 17 residues. Germline loops: CDR1 KGHDR, CDR2 SFDVKD. The DNA of the CDR3 is TGTGCCACCAGTGATTATGGACAGGGTAGGGTCCAAGAGACCCAGTACTTC. It is translated as CATSDYGQGRVQETQYF.

Remarks on this clonotype: A much larger clone lies a single base off, so this may be a read error. J is TRBJ2-5 and V is TRBV6-1; unclear D gene. There are 15 residues in the CDR3. The germline V gene has CDR1 MNHNS and CDR2 SASEGT. CDR3 nucleotide sequence: TGTGTCAGCAGTGAAGCACATGACCCGCCGGAGACCCAGTACTTC. This encodes CVSSEAHDPPETQYF.

In its sample, this clonotype ranks as medium-sized. This chain joins TRBV7-6 and TRBJ2-3; possibly TRBD2 for D (5 bases). Per the germline V gene, CDR1 is SGHVS and CDR2 is FNYEAQ. The CDR3 contains 13 residues. Trimming pared 3 bases from V and 1 base from J, leaving 5 bases between. The CDR3 DNA reads TGTGCCAGCAGCTTCGGGGGCACAGATACGCAGTATTTT. Residues: CASSFGGTDTQYF.

This clonotype occurred many times. J is TRBJ1-2 and V is TRBV2; 7 nucleotides agree with TRBD1. The germline V gene encodes CDR1 SNHLY and CDR2 FYNNEI. The CDR3 sequence is 14 residues long. Unmatched junction bases numbered 5, after V lost 6 bases and J lost 1 base. This CDR3 reads CASSQQGHNYGYTF. The CDR3 DNA reads TGTGCCAGCAGCCAACAGGGGCATAACTATGGCTACACCTTC.

Ten or more counts support this clonotype. This chain links TRBV19 with TRBJ2-2, with a possible D match to TRBD2 (6 bases). CDR3 length: 14 residues. V lost 7 bases and J 2 bases, leaving 11 bases between the germline ends. Germline assignment: CDR1 LNHDA and CDR2 SQIVND (reference sequence). The CDR3 nucleotides read TGTGCCAGTACCCCGGGACTTAACACCGGGGAGCTGTTTTTT. Encoded protein: CASTPGLNTGELFF.

Judged by abundance, this clonotype is medium-sized (0.01 to 0.1%). CDR3: CSARQRAHLSYEQYF. The CDR3 DNA reads TGCAGTGCTAGACAGCGGGCTCACTTGAGCTACGAGCAGTACTTC. J is TRBJ2-7 and V is TRBV20-1; D possibly corresponds to TRBD2 (6 bases). The CDR3 runs to 15 residues. CDR1 and CDR2 (germline): DFQATT, SNEGSKA (reference sequence). The germline V and J ends were trimmed by 2 bases and 3 bases, with 17 bases remaining between them.

This clonotype rates as medium-sized. This chain joins TRBV6-5 and TRBJ1-6, with 8 bases identical to TRBD1. Per germline, CDR1 MNHEY and CDR2 SVGAGI. The CDR3 extends over 15 amino acids. The ends lost 3 bases at V and 8 bases at J; junction bases unmatched: 6. The CDR3 region is CASSYRGRGHSPLHF. DNA of the CDR3: TGTGCCAGCAGTTATAGAGGCAGGGGGCATTCACCCCTCCACTTT.

The sample holds many counts of this clonotype. The chain is built from TRBV15 and TRBJ1-2; weak D call: TRBD1 (6 bases). The CDR3 has 15 amino acids. The V end was cut by 1 base, the J end by 6 bases, with 15 bases between. Germline lookup yields CDR1 LNHNV and CDR2 YYDKDF (reference sequence). The CDR3 bases are TGTGCCACCAGCAGAGCAGCCGACAGGCAGAATGGCTACACCTTC. Its translation: CATSRAADRQNGYTF.

The chain recombines TRBV6-5 with TRBJ2-2, with D unclear. This CDR3 spans 13 amino acids. The V and J ends lost 4 bases and 4 bases respectively, with 7 bases between them. From germline, CDR1 is MNHEY and CDR2 SVGAGI. The CDR3 loop reads CASSWVLTGELFF. The CDR3 DNA reads as TGTGCCAGCAGTTGGGTCCTCACCGGGGAGCTGTTTTTT.

Ten or more counts support this clonotype. This chain uses TRBV6-2 or TRBV6-3 with TRBJ1-5; 8 bases match TRBD1. Per germline, CDR1 MNHEY and CDR2 SVGEGT. The V and J ends lost 5 bases and 6 bases, in that order; junction bases with no gene match: 9. This CDR3 is built from 15 residues. CDR3 sequence reads: CASSHGQGDGQPQHF. CDR3 coding DNA: TGTGCCAGCAGTCACGGACAGGGCGACGGTCAGCCCCAGCATTTT.

This clonotype was counted only a few times. A much larger clone lies one base from this, so it may be a read error. The CDR3 sequence: CASSQGTGGDEQYF. In DNA, the CDR3 is TGTGCCAGCAGCCAAGGGACAGGGGGCGACGAGCAGTACTTC. J is TRBJ2-7 and V is TRBV4-2; 11 nucleotides align to TRBD1. This CDR3 has 14 residues. V trimming: 1 base; J trimming: 5 bases; junction bases outside the gene matches: 1. The germline CDR1 and CDR2 sequences are LGHNA and YNFKEQ.